These T cell receptor beta chains were read from a single sample in a study of regulatory T cells in long-lasting Graves disease. TCRdb reprocessed the multiplex PCR reads via MiXCR and lists one record per CDR3 protein. The table lists roughly 420,000 distinct CDR3 sequences, approximately 16% of them singletons. This same sample was also taken into another study, of T cells in Graves' hyperthyroidism and ophthalmopathy.

The material sequenced was peripheral blood mononuclear cells (PBMCs), taken at new diagnosis, from a patient treated with antithyroid drugs. These receptors were taken from a young woman with Graves disease. Both conserved end residues are part of each CDR3. The D gene is left open where the match is weak. Only part of the rows carry a size: once, few, many, or a class if the clone is expanded.

V,size,D,J,DNA,CDR3
TRBV27,many,NA,TRBJ1-1,TGTGCCAGCAGTCCGTCAGGGTACATGAACACTGAAGCTTTCTTT,CASSPSGYMNTEAFF
TRBV6-1,many,NA,TRBJ2-1,TGTGCCAGCAAGGGGGGTACCAATGAGCAGTTCTTC,CASKGGTNEQFF
TRBV19,many,NA,TRBJ2-1,TGTGCCAGTAGTATAGGGGTTAGCTCCTACAATGAGCAGTTCTTC,CASSIGVSSYNEQFF
TRBV3-1,many,NA,TRBJ1-6,TGTGCCAGCAGCCACTGGGCCGAAAATAATTCACCCCTCCACTTT,CASSHWAENNSPLHF
TRBV7-9,many,NA,TRBJ2-3,TGTGCCAGCAGCTTAGTGATTGACACAGATACGCAGTATTTT,CASSLVIDTDTQYF
TRBV7-3,NA,TRBD2,TRBJ2-2,TGTGCCAGCAGCTTACGGGACTACCCCACCGGGGAGCTGTTTTTT,CASSLRDYPTGELFF
TRBV20-1,NA,NA,TRBJ2-5,TGCAGTGCTAGGAAAATTAGGGGAGAGACCCAGTACTTC,CSARKIRGETQYF
TRBV29-1,NA,TRBD1,TRBJ2-7,TGCAGCGTTCAACAGGGGAACTACGAGCAGTACTTC,CSVQQGNYEQYF
TRBV20-1,NA,NA,TRBJ1-1,TGCAGTGCTAGTAAGATTATGAACACTGAAGCTTTCTTT,CSASKIMNTEAFF
TRBV10-3,few,NA,TRBJ2-1,TGTGCCACTTTGGACAGCAATTCCTACAATGAGCAGTTCTTC,CATLDSNSYNEQFF
TRBV6-2/TRBV6-3,NA,NA,TRBJ1-2,TGTGCCAGCAGTTACTCAGGGTCTGGCTATGGCTACACCTTC,CASSYSGSGYGYTF
TRBV7-9,few,TRBD2,TRBJ2-1,TGTGCCAGCAGCCCCTTGGAAGATAGCGGGAGAGATGAGCAGTTCTTC,CASSPLEDSGRDEQFF
TRBV6-1,NA,TRBD2,TRBJ2-7,TGTGCCAGCGGACTAGCGGACTACGAGCAGTACTTC,CASGLADYEQYF
TRBV12-3/TRBV12-4,many,TRBD2,TRBJ2-7,TGTGCCAGCAGTTTGCCCTCGGGGACTAGCGGGAACGAGCAGTACTTC,CASSLPSGTSGNEQYF
TRBV28,many,TRBD2,TRBJ2-7,TGTGCCAGCACTCCTCCAAGCGGGAGGTCTTCCGAGCAGTACTTC,CASTPPSGRSSEQYF
TRBV2,many,NA,TRBJ1-5,TGTGCCAGCAGTGAAGACTCAGCCTTGAGCAATCAGCCCCAGCATTTT,CASSEDSALSNQPQHF
TRBV18,NA,NA,TRBJ2-3,TGTGCCAGCTCACCACCTTCCAACACAGATACGCAGTATTTT,CASSPPSNTDTQYF
TRBV20-1,NA,TRBD1,TRBJ2-1,TGCAGTGCCAGGGACAGGGAGTGGTACAATGAGCAGTTCTTC,CSARDREWYNEQFF
TRBV18,NA,TRBD2,TRBJ2-1,TGTGCCAGCTCACCAAGGACTAGCGGGAGTTACGAGCAGTTCTTC,CASSPRTSGSYEQFF
TRBV6-2/TRBV6-3,NA,TRBD1,TRBJ2-2,TGTGCCAGCAAACAGGGGTACAACACCGGGGAGCTGTTTTTT,CASKQGYNTGELFF
TRBV12-3/TRBV12-4,many,NA,TRBJ2-2,TGTGCCAGCAGGCCAGGGGGGGTGAACACCGGGGAGCTGTTTTTT,CASRPGGVNTGELFF
TRBV27,few,NA,TRBJ1-2,TGTGCCAGCAGTTTAGGACCGAAAGGCAGTTATGGCTACACCTTC,CASSLGPKGSYGYTF